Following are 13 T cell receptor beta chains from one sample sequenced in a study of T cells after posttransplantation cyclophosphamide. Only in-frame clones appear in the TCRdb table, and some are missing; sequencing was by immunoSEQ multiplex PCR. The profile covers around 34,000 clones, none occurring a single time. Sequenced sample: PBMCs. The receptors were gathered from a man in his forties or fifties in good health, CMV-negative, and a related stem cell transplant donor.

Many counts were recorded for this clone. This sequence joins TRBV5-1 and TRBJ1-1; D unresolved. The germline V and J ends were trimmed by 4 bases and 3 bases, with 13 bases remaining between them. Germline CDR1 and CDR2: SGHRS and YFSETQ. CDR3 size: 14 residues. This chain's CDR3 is CASSPLTEYTEAFF. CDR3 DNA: TGCGCCAGCAGCCCCCTAACCGAATACACTGAAGCTTTCTTT. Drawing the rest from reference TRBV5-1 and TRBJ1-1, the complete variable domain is KAGVTQTPRYLIKTRGQQVTLSCSPISGHRSVSWYQQTPGQGLQFLFEYFSETQRNKGNFPGRFSGRQFSNSRSEMNVSTLELGDSALYLCASSPLTEYTEAFFGQGTRLTVV.

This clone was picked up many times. CDR3 in DNA: TGTGCCAGCAGTATCGCTAGCGGACAAGAGACCCAGTACTTC. This encodes CASSIASGQETQYF. The rearrangement joins TRBV27 to TRBJ2-5, with TRBD2 matching over 7 bases. V lost 5 bases to trimming and J lost 2 bases; unmatched junction nucleotides: 5. Germline V gives CDR1 MNHEY, CDR2 SMNVEV (reference sequence). The CDR3 totals 14 residues.

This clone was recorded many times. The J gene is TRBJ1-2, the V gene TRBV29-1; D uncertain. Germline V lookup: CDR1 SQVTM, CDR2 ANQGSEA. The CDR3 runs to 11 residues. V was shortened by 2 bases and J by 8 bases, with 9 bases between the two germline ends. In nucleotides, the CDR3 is TGCAGCGTTGAACAAGGAGGCGGCTACACCTTC. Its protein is CSVEQGGGYTF. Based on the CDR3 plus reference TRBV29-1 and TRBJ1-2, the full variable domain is SAVISQKPSRDICQRGTSLTIQCQVDSQVTMMFWYRQQPGQSLTLIATANQGSEATYESGFVIDKFPISRPNLTFSTLTVSNMSPEDSSIYLCSVEQGGGYTFGSGTRLTVV.

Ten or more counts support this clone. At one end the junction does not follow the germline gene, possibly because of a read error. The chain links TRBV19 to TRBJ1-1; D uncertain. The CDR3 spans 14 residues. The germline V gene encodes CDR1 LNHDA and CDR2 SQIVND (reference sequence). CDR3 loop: CASSLERMNTEAFF. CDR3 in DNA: TGTGCCAGTAGTTTAGAGAGAATGAACACTGAAGCTTTCTTT.

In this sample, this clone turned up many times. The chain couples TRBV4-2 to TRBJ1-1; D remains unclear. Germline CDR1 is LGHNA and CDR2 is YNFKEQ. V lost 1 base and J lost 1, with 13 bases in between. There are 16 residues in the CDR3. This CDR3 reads CASSQGGVGGNTEAFF. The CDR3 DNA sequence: TGTGCCAGCAGCCAAGGCGGGGTGGGAGGGAACACTGAAGCTTTCTTT.

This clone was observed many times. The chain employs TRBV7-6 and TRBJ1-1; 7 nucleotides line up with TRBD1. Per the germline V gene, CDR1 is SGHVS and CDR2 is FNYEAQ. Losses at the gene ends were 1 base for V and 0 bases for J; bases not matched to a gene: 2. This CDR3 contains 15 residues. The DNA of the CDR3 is TGTGCCAGCAGCTTAGGACAGGGCCTGAACACTGAAGCTTTCTTT. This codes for CASSLGQGLNTEAFF.

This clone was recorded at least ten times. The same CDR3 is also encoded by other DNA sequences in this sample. The CDR3 protein is CASSRQGVENGYTF. CDR3 nucleotide sequence: TGTGCCAGCTCTCGACAGGGGGTTGAAAATGGCTACACCTTC. The chain has TRBV5-6 and TRBJ1-2; 9 bases agree with TRBD1. CDR1 SGHDT and CDR2 YYEEEE come from the germline V gene. The J segment lost 6 bases and the V segment lost 7 bases, leaving 10 bases of the junction unmatched. CDR3 length: 14 amino acids.

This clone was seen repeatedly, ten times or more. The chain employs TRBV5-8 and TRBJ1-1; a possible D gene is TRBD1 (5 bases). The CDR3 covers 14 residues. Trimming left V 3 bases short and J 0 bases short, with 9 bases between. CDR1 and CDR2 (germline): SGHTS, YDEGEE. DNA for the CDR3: TGTGCCAGCAGCTCACGACAGATGAACACTGAAGCTTTCTTT. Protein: CASSSRQMNTEAFF. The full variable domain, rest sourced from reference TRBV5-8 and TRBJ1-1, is EAGVTQSPTHLIKTRGQQATLRCSPISGHTSVYWYQQALGLGLQFLLWYDEGEERNRGNFPPRFSGRQFPNYSSELNVNALELEDSALYLCASSSRQMNTEAFFGQGTRLTVV.

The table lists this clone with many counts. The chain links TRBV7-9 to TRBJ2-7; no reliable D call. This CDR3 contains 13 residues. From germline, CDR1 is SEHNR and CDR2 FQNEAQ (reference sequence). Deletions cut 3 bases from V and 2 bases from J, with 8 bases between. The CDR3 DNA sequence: TGTGCCAGCAGCTTGGGCCTCGCCTACGAGCAGTACTTC. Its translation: CASSLGLAYEQYF. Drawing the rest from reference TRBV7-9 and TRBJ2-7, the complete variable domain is DTGVSQNPRHKITKRGQNVTFRCDPISEHNRLYWYRQTLGQGPEFLTYFQNEAQLEKSRLLSDRFSAERPKGSFSTLEIQRTEQGDSAMYLCASSLGLAYEQYFGPGTRLTVT.

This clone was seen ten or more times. CDR3 sequence (DNA): TGTGCCAGTAGTCCCGGACTCAATCAGCCCCAGCATTTT. Amino acids: CASSPGLNQPQHF. V gene TRBV19 combines with J gene TRBJ1-5; D unclear. Trimming stripped 5 bases from V and 3 bases from J, with 8 bases between. CDR3 length: 13 residues. CDR1 is LNHDA and CDR2 is SQIVND in the germline V gene (reference sequence). Complete variable domain (other parts from reference TRBV19 and TRBJ1-5): DGGITQSPKYLFRKEGQNVTLSCEQNLNHDAMYWYRQDPGQGLRLIYYSQIVNDFQKGDIAEGYSVSREKKESFPLTVTSAQKNPTAFYLCASSPGLNQPQHFGDGTRLSIL.

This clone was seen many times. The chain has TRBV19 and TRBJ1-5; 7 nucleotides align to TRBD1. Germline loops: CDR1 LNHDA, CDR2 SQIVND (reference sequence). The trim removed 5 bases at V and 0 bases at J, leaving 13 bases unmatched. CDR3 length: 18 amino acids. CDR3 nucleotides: TGTGCCAGTAGTGGGGACAGCCCAGCCGTTTATAGCAATCAGCCCCAGCATTTT. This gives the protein CASSGDSPAVYSNQPQHF.

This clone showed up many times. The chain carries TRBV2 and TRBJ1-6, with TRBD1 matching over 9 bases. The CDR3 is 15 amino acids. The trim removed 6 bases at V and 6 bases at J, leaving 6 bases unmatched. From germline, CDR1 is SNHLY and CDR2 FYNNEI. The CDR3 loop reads CASRGGTGRNSPLHF. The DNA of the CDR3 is TGTGCCAGCAGGGGGGGGACAGGGCGTAATTCACCCCTCCACTTT.

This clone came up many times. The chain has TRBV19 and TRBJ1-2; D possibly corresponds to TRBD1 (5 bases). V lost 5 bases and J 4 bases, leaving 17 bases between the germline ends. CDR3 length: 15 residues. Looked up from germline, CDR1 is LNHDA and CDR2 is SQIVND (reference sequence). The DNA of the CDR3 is TGTGCCAGTAGTCAAAGCGGGGCGGAGAGCTATGGCTACACCTTC. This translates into CASSQSGAESYGYTF.